Below are 14 T cell receptor beta chains sequenced from a single sample in a study of T cell repertoires in cytomegalovirus infection (dated by TCRdb to 2018 to 2020). The instrument was an Illumina HiSeq 1500. The raw public reads went through TCRdb reprocessing: fastp at Q25, MiXCR clone calling, in-frame beta chains kept. Identical CDR3 protein sequences are pooled into one entry, listed with their most common genes and DNA. The sample contains hundreds of thousands of distinct CDR3 sequences, less than 25% of them found a single time. The top ten clonotypes cover 8% of the sample. Sequenced input: CD8+ T cells from PBMCs. All receptors derive from a human donor in good health (CMV status not recorded). Some clones in this sample may be carry-over from other donors' samples.

At least ten counts were recorded for this clonotype. A junction end diverges from the germline sequence, so it may reflect a read error. This chain uses TRBV7-7 with TRBJ1-1; tentative D call: TRBD1 (6 bases). The CDR3 contains 14 residues. CDR1 SSHAT and CDR2 FNYEAQ come from the germline V gene (reference sequence). The CDR3 nucleotides read TGTGCTAGCAGCTTAGAGGAACAGGGTCCTGAAGCTTTCTTT. Translating gives CASSLEEQGPEAFF.

The sample holds a few counts of this clonotype. The chain links TRBV4-2 to TRBJ1-5; no definite D call. Germline V gene data show CDR1 as LGHNA and CDR2 as YNFKEQ. The CDR3 is 14 residues long. V was trimmed by 1 base and J by 3 bases, leaving 7 bases between them. The CDR3 reads CASSQGQNNQPQHF. The CDR3 DNA is TGTGCCAGCAGCCAAGGGCAGAACAATCAGCCCCAGCATTTT.

This clonotype occurred once. The chain is built from TRBV4-3 and TRBJ2-2, with 8 bases matching TRBD1. After removal of 3 bases from V and 7 bases from J, the junction contained 1 base not matched to a gene. The germline gives CDR1 LGHNA, CDR2 YSLEER. This CDR3 is built from 13 residues. This chain's CDR3 is CASSQDRVGELFF. CDR3 nucleotide sequence: TGCGCCAGCAGCCAGGACAGGGTCGGGGAGCTGTTTTTT.

CDR3 region: CASSLTYRSYNSPLHF. CDR3 DNA: TGTGCCAGCAGTCTGACATACCGCTCCTATAATTCACCCCTCCACTTT. The chain recombines TRBV6-1 with TRBJ1-6; D is ambiguous. The CDR3 covers 16 residues. The germline V gene encodes CDR1 MNHNS and CDR2 SASEGT. The V end lost 5 bases, the J end lost 0 bases, and 11 bases lay between the germline ends.

Details on this clonotype: This may be a read error, as it is one base from a much larger clone. The V call is TRBV7-2, the J call TRBJ2-7; tentatively, D is TRBD2 (7 bases). Looked up from germline, CDR1 is SGHTA and CDR2 is FQGNSA. The CDR3 totals 14 residues. The CDR3 loop is CARSLGGGAREQYF. DNA of the CDR3: TGTGCCAGAAGCTTAGGTGGGGGGGCGCGGGAGCAGTACTTC.

V usage is TRBV5-6 and J usage is TRBJ1-6; D is unclear. Germline loops: CDR1 SGHDT, CDR2 YYEEEE. The CDR3 has 15 amino acids. Trimming pared 4 bases from V and 7 bases from J, leaving 15 bases between. The CDR3 spells CASSATLPGNSPLHF. DNA of the CDR3: TGTGCCAGCAGCGCGACATTACCTGGCAATTCACCCCTCCACTTT. Complete variable domain (other parts from reference TRBV5-6 and TRBJ1-6): DAGVTQSPTHLIKTRGQQVTLRCSPKSGHDTVSWYQQALGQGPQFIFQYYEEEERQRGNFPDRFSGHQFPNYSSELNVNALLLGDSALYLCASSATLPGNSPLHFGNGTRLTVT.

This sequence joins TRBV29-1 and TRBJ2-3, with no clear D. CDR3 size: 10 residues. Looked up from germline, CDR1 is SQVTM and CDR2 is ANQGSEA. The ends were cut back, 6 bases at V and 10 bases at J, with 11 bases in the middle. Here the CDR3 reads CSVPGVPQYF. The DNA for the CDR3 is TGCAGCGTCCCCGGAGTCCCGCAGTATTTT.

The V call is TRBV27, the J call TRBJ2-7; 8 positions agree with TRBD2. Germline V gene lookup returns CDR1 MNHEY and CDR2 SMNVEV (reference sequence). The CDR3 has 14 residues. J lost 4 bases, V lost 6 bases, and 8 bases had no gene match. CDR3 sequence (DNA): TGTGCCAGCAGCTCCGGGACTAGAGGTTACGAGCAGTACGTC. This encodes CASSSGTRGYEQYV.

This clonotype turned up a few times. The chain recombines TRBV9 with TRBJ2-1, with TRBD2 identical over 8 bases. This CDR3 comprises 16 residues. Trimming at V came to 1 base and at J to 2 bases, leaving 5 bases not matched to a gene. The germline V gene has CDR1 SGDLS and CDR2 YYNGEE. The CDR3, as DNA: TGTGCCAGCAGCGTATCGGCGGGGGGCGCCTACAATGAGCAGTTCTTC. It encodes CASSVSAGGAYNEQFF.

This chain uses TRBV19 with TRBJ1-5; TRBD1 might be the D (5 bases). Per the germline V gene, CDR1 is LNHDA and CDR2 is SQIVND (reference sequence). This CDR3 comprises 15 residues. V was shortened by 3 bases and J by 7 bases, with 16 bases between the two germline ends. CDR3 DNA: TGTGCCAGTAGTATCCTCAGGGATGTCGACCAGCCCCAGCATTTT. It specifies CASSILRDVDQPQHF.

As regards this clonotype: One base away lies a much larger clone, so this may be a sequencing read error. V and J are TRBV7-2 and TRBJ2-3, with a weak D call TRBD1 (5 bases). TRBJ1-5 explains the end of the DNA better; the J call may be wrong. From germline, CDR1 is SGHTA and CDR2 FQGNSA. This CDR3 contains 17 residues. CDR3 region: CASSHYPAGPSTDTQHF. As DNA, the CDR3 is TGTGCCAGCAGCCATTACCCGGCAGGGCCAAGCACAGATACGCAGCATTTT.

The chain is built from TRBV14 and TRBJ1-5, with D unresolved. The ends were cut back, 6 bases at V and 9 bases at J, with 15 bases in the middle. The CDR3 length is 13 residues. CDR1 SGHDN and CDR2 FVKESK come from the germline V gene. The CDR3 DNA is TGTGCCAGCAGTCTCGGGAGGGCTCGGCCCCAGCATTTT. Amino acids: CASSLGRARPQHF.

This clonotype was found many times. The chain employs TRBV7-2 and TRBJ2-3; a weak D match, TRBD2 (5 bases). Germline lookup yields CDR1 SGHTA and CDR2 FQGNSA. The CDR3 is made up of 15 amino acids. V dropped 1 base and J dropped 1 base, with 9 bases sitting between them. The CDR3: CASSLEVGGTDTQYF. Written as DNA, the CDR3 is TGTGCCAGCAGCTTAGAGGTCGGGGGCACAGATACGCAGTATTTT. Combining the CDR3 with reference TRBV7-2 and TRBJ2-3 gives the whole variable domain GAGVSQSPSNKVTEKGKDVELRCDPISGHTALYWYRQSLGQGLEFLIYFQGNSAPDKSGLPSDRFSAERTGGSVSTLTIQRTQQEDSAVYLCASSLEVGGTDTQYFGPGTRLTVL.

There are a few counts of this clonotype. This sequence joins TRBV6-6 and TRBJ2-1; D remains ambiguous. The CDR3 sequence is 12 residues long. CDR1 and CDR2 from the germline V gene are MNHNY and SVGAGI (reference sequence). Trimming pared 7 bases from V and 5 bases from J, leaving 9 bases between. CDR3 DNA sequence: TGTGCCAGCAAGGGTGGGAACAATGAGCAGTTCTTC. It codes for CASKGGNNEQFF.